This T cell receptor (beta chain) is from a study of CD8 T cells in Susac syndrome. CDR1 MDHEN and CDR2 SYDVKM come from the germline V gene. The CDR3 consists of 16 residues. V trimming: 5 bases; J trimming: 6 bases; junction bases outside the gene matches: 11. Roughly 0.45 to 1 ug RNA was reverse transcribed with random hexamers. By means of immunoSEQ multiplex PCR, TCR beta CDR3 spanning 54 Vbeta and 13 Jbeta underwent amplification. TCRdb reprocessed the immunoSEQ multiplex PCR reads via MiXCR and lists one record per CDR3 protein. The data show about 150,000 distinct CDR3 sequences, nearly 97% seen once.

Material for sequencing was CD8+ T cells from PBMCs. V gene TRBV28 combines with J gene TRBJ2-1; TRBD2 aligns across 9 bases. This receptor was obtained from a human donor with multiple sclerosis. The CDR3 DNA follows: TGTGCCAGCAGTCCCCGGATAGCGGGGGCCCTCAATGAGCAGTTCTTC. Translated, it gives CASSPRIAGALNEQFF. Combining the CDR3 with reference TRBV28 and TRBJ2-1 gives the whole variable domain DVKVTQSSRYLVKRTGEKVFLECVQDMDHENMFWYRQDPGLGLRLIYFSYDVKMKEKGDIPEGYSVSREKKERFSLILESASTNQTSMYLCASSPRIAGALNEQFFGPGTRLTVL.